A selection of T cell receptor beta chains follows, all from one sample in a study of T cell responses to AZD1222 COVID-19 vaccine. Profiled with immunoSEQ multiplex PCR; TCRdb holds only in-frame clones, not every one. The data hold 140,000 to 150,000 clones, with about 92% observed a single time. The sequences come from peripheral blood, collected after recovery from COVID-19. The source of these receptors is an adult who had recovered from COVID-19. CDR3s include the opening cysteine and the closing phenylalanine or tryptophan. A D gene is named only where the DNA matches it firmly. Clone size, where shown, is once, few, many, or a class for clones that have expanded.

NA	TRBV19	TRBJ1-5	TRBD1	TGTGCCAGTAGCACAGGGGCTGGGGGCAATCAGCCCCAGCATTTT	CASSTGAGGNQPQHF
NA	TRBV6-5	TRBJ2-1	NA	TGTGCCAGCAGAAGGGGGGGCCTGTACAATGAGCAGTTCTTC	CASRRGGLYNEQFF
NA	TRBV28	TRBJ1-2	NA	TGTGCCAGCAGTTTAAGGGATTATGGCTACACCTTC	CASSLRDYGYTF
NA	TRBV2	TRBJ2-4	NA	TGTGCCAGCAATGAACCCCAATACATTCAGTACTTC	CASNEPQYIQYF
NA	TRBV6-5	TRBJ2-7	NA	TGTGCCAGCAGTCTAGACAGCCCCTACGAGCAGTACTTC	CASSLDSPYEQYF
NA	TRBV27	TRBJ1-1	NA	TGTGCCAGCAAGGTCGGGGGGGGAAGCACTGAAGCTTTCTTT	CASKVGGGSTEAFF
once	TRBV7-8	TRBJ1-6	NA	TGTGCCAGCAGAGGGGACCCCCCGAATTCACCCCTCCACTTT	CASRGDPPNSPLHF
NA	TRBV10-2	TRBJ2-7	NA	TGCGCCAGCATTAGCGCAGATTCCTACGAGCAGTACTTC	CASISADSYEQYF
NA	TRBV29-1	TRBJ2-7	NA	TGCAGCGTTGCTGCGGCATCCTCGAGGTCCTACGAGCAGTACTTC	CSVAAASSRSYEQYF
NA	TRBV9	TRBJ2-2	NA	TGTGCCAGCAGCGTAGTGGTAGCCGGGGAGCTGTTTTTT	CASSVVVAGELFF
NA	TRBV19	TRBJ1-1	TRBD1	TGTGCCAGTAGTTTGGGACAGGGAAGGACTGAAGCTTTCTTT	CASSLGQGRTEAFF
NA	TRBV11-3	TRBJ2-5	NA	TGTGCCAGCAGCTTAGTGGACTTCCAAGAGACCCAGTACTTC	CASSLVDFQETQYF
NA	TRBV7-3	TRBJ2-5	TRBD2	TGTGCCAGCGCAAGGCTAGCGGGAGGGGGAGAGACCCAGTACTTC	CASARLAGGGETQYF
once	TRBV11-3	TRBJ2-7	TRBD2	TGTGCCAGCAGCTTACAGGGACTAGCATCCGAGCAGTACTTC	CASSLQGLASEQYF
NA	TRBV19	TRBJ2-1	TRBD2	TGTGCCAGTAGTACAACCGCAGCCAGCGGGAGTCTCAATGAGCAGTTCTTC	CASSTTAASGSLNEQFF
NA	TRBV11-2	TRBJ2-5	NA	TGTGCCAGCAGCTTAGGTATACAAGAGACCCAGTACTTC	CASSLGIQETQYF
NA	TRBV6-6	TRBJ2-4	NA	TGTGCCAGCAGTTACTCGGGCGGACTCAAAAACATTCAGTACTTC	CASSYSGGLKNIQYF
NA	TRBV18	TRBJ1-3	TRBD1	TGTGCCAGCTCACCCGTTCGGCTACAGGGGAATTCTGGAAACACCATATATTTT	CASSPVRLQGNSGNTIYF
NA	TRBV19	TRBJ1-2	NA	TGTGCCAGTAGTACTGCGGGGCCGACCGTTTATGGCTACACCTTC	CASSTAGPTVYGYTF
NA	TRBV6-6	TRBJ1-3	NA	TGTGCCAGCAGACTTGGACAGTCGAACTCTGGAAACACCATATATTTT	CASRLGQSNSGNTIYF